Below are 20 T cell receptor beta chains sequenced from a single sample in a study of low-dose radiotherapy and immunotherapy resistance in tumors. Time point denoted: after trial treatment. Documented treatment: LDRT plus nivolumab, ipilimumab, low-dose cyclophosphamide and aspirin (RACIN trial). Gene-specific TRAV and TRBV primers were used for first-strand cDNA, covering alpha and beta chains. The authors amplified TCRs for about 20 PCR cycles with a constant-region primer and a V-primer adapter. Via MiXCR, TCRdb re-called the reads, giving one row per CDR3 protein. The sample carries under 90,000 distinct CDR3 sequences, about 17% recorded once. This sample comprised PBMCs, obtained after low-dose radiotherapy plus immunotherapy. Source of these receptors: a male donor with prostate cancer.

In its sample, this clonotype was seen a few times. The chain employs TRBV27 and TRBJ2-5, with 8 bases lining up with TRBD1. With 6 bases clipped from V and 3 bases from J, the junction kept 6 bases outside the gene matches. The CDR3 length is 14 residues. Germline V gives CDR1 MNHEY, CDR2 SMNVEV (reference sequence). CDR3 sequence: CASRPDRDKETQYF. The DNA for the CDR3 is TGTGCCAGCAGACCGGACAGGGACAAAGAGACCCAGTACTTC.

This clonotype has just a few counts. The chain couples TRBV25-1 to TRBJ2-1; 9 bases are shared with TRBD2. V dropped 3 bases and J dropped 8; count of bases not matched to a gene: 5. This CDR3 region has 14 residues. The V gene's germline CDR1 is MGHDK and CDR2 SYGVNS. CDR3 bases: TGTGCCAGCAGTGAGAAGTTAGCGGGGGATGAGCAGTTCTTC. Protein product: CASSEKLAGDEQFF.

This clonotype has at least ten counts. The rearrangement uses TRBV12-3 or TRBV12-4 and TRBJ2-3; 7 positions agree with TRBD1. The CDR3 loop spans 14 amino acids. The V segment lost 6 bases and the J segment 3 bases; nucleotides outside the gene matches: 6. Here the CDR3 reads CASSWTGGTDTQYF. In nucleotides, the CDR3 is TGTGCCAGCAGCTGGACAGGTGGGACAGATACGCAGTATTTT.

This chain uses TRBV27 with TRBJ2-7, with D possibly being TRBD1 (5 bases). Germline values: CDR1 MNHEY, CDR2 SMNVEV (reference sequence). The CDR3 runs 15 residues. V shed 8 bases and J shed 3 bases, with 20 bases lying between them. CDR3 DNA sequence: TGTGCCAGCGCCTCTGGGGCGGCAGGGCTCTACGAGCAGTACTTC. Translation gives CASASGAAGLYEQYF.

In this sample, this clonotype turned up once. The rearrangement uses TRBV3-1 and TRBJ2-1; maybe TRBD2 (5 bases). This CDR3 comprises 15 residues. CDR1 is LGHDT, CDR2 YNNKEL, per germline (reference sequence). The germline V and J ends were trimmed by 1 base and 7 bases, with 14 bases remaining between them. The CDR3 nucleotides are TGTGCCAGCAGCCAAGGGCCGGGGAGCAAGAATGAGCAGTTCTTC. As protein: CASSQGPGSKNEQFF.

The rearrangement joins TRBV28 to TRBJ2-4, with D possibly TRBD2 on 6 matching bases. V lost 7 bases, J lost 0 bases, and 16 bases lay in between. Germline CDR1 is MDHEN and CDR2 is SYDVKM. The CDR3 extends over 16 amino acids. CDR3 sequence: CASTRRDSRAKNIQYF. The CDR3 region has the DNA TGTGCCAGCACTCGCAGGGACTCCAGAGCCAAAAACATTCAGTACTTC. Filled out from reference TRBV28 and TRBJ2-4, the complete variable domain reads DVKVTQSSRYLVKRTGEKVFLECVQDMDHENMFWYRQDPGLGLRLIYFSYDVKMKEKGDIPEGYSVSREKKERFSLILESASTNQTSMYLCASTRRDSRAKNIQYFGAGTRLSVL.

Notes on this clonotype: With a far larger clone one base away, a read error is the likely cause. The genes are TRBV2 and TRBJ2-1; weak D call: TRBD2 (5 bases). V was trimmed by 6 bases and J by 10 bases, leaving 13 bases between them. Germline V gene sequence: CDR1 SNHLY, CDR2 FYNNEI. The CDR3 consists of 12 residues. The CDR3 DNA is TGTGCCAGCAGGGGGAGCTCCTACGAGCAGTTCTTC. Residues: CASRGSSYEQFF.

This clonotype was detected only a few times. V is TRBV28 and J is TRBJ2-3; a weak D match, TRBD2 (7 bases). From germline, CDR1 is MDHEN and CDR2 SYDVKM. CDR3 length equals 14 residues. Trimming shortened V by 8 bases and J by 3 bases, and 15 bases separated the two germline ends. As DNA, the CDR3 is TGTGCCAGCCTCTCCGGGGGGCTAACAGATACGCAGTATTTT. Translated: CASLSGGLTDTQYF.

This clonotype appeared many times. V gene TRBV5-6 combines with J gene TRBJ1-3, with 7 nucleotides matching TRBD1. With 4 bases clipped from V and 0 bases from J, the junction kept 7 bases outside the gene matches. The germline V gene encodes CDR1 SGHDT and CDR2 YYEEEE. The CDR3 runs 16 residues. The CDR3 reads CASSLQGLNSGNTIYF. CDR3 nucleotide sequence: TGTGCCAGCAGCCTACAGGGGCTAAACTCTGGAAACACCATATATTTT.

At least ten counts were recorded for this clonotype. The chain employs TRBV7-2 and TRBJ2-1; D is undetermined. Germline values: CDR1 SGHTA, CDR2 FQGNSA. The CDR3 runs to 13 residues. V was cut by 8 bases and J by 2 bases, with 10 bases left in between. The CDR3, as DNA: TGTGCCAGCGGCGCGGACGCCTACAATGAGCAGTTCTTC. Protein sequence: CASGADAYNEQFF.

In this sample, this clonotype turned up many times. The rearrangement uses TRBV6-2 or TRBV6-3 and TRBJ2-7; a possible D gene is TRBD2 (6 bases). Trimming took 7 bases from V and 4 from J, leaving 20 bases between them. The CDR3 extends over 15 amino acids. CDR1 MNHEY and CDR2 SVGEGT come from the germline V gene. CDR3: CASTGEPPATYEQYF. Here the CDR3 DNA reads TGTGCCAGCACGGGGGAACCTCCCGCCACTTACGAGCAGTACTTC.

Points on this clonotype: A far larger clone differs by one base, so this is likely a read error. The rearrangement uses TRBV12-3 or TRBV12-4 and TRBJ2-1, with TRBD2 matching over 8 bases. There are 19 residues in the CDR3. In DNA, the CDR3 is TGTGCCAGCAGATCCGGGGGGGGTGGCGGAAGAGAGTCCTACAATGAGCGGTTCTTC. Amino acids: CASRSGGGGGRESYNERFF.

The table lists this clonotype with a count of one. The gene calls are TRBV18 and TRBJ1-3; the D is unclear. There are 14 residues in the CDR3. V was shortened by 2 bases and J by 0 bases, with 5 bases between the two germline ends. CDR1 is KGHSH, CDR2 LQKENI, per germline. This CDR3 is CASSPSSSGNTIYF. CDR3 bases: TGTGCCAGCTCACCATCCAGCTCTGGAAACACCATATATTTT.

This clonotype was detected many times. The chain is built from TRBV7-9 and TRBJ2-3; the match to TRBD1 covers 8 bases. With V trimmed by 2 bases and J by 2 bases, 3 bases remained unmatched. Germline CDR1 and CDR2: SEHNR and FQNEAQ (reference sequence). The CDR3 runs to 15 residues. This chain's CDR3 is CASSLQGATTDTQYF. CDR3 bases: TGTGCCAGCAGCTTACAGGGGGCCACCACAGATACGCAGTATTTT. Full variable domain (rest looked up from reference TRBV7-9 and TRBJ2-3): DTGVSQNPRHKITKRGQNVTFRCDPISEHNRLYWYRQTLGQGPEFLTYFQNEAQLEKSRLLSDRFSAERPKGSFSTLEIQRTEQGDSAMYLCASSLQGATTDTQYFGPGTRLTVL.

This clonotype showed up many times. The rearrangement links TRBV7-2 to TRBJ1-2, with 10 bases lining up with TRBD1. The germline gives CDR1 SGHTA, CDR2 FQGNSA. The CDR3 is 13 amino acids. Trimming at V came to 5 bases and at J to 8 bases, leaving 5 bases not matched to a gene. CDR3 region: CASSVRTGGGYTF. The CDR3 DNA reads TGTGCCAGCAGCGTACGGACAGGGGGAGGCTACACCTTC.

This clonotype was counted many times. The V and J genes are TRBV3-1 and TRBJ1-2; possibly TRBD1 for D (6 bases). This CDR3 has 12 residues. Germline-derived CDR1 and CDR2 are LGHDT and YNNKEL (reference sequence). Trimming removed 4 bases from V and 4 bases from J, with 7 bases in between. CDR3: CASSLQGYGYTF. The CDR3 DNA follows: TGTGCCAGCAGCCTACAGGGCTATGGCTACACCTTC.

Ten or more counts support this clonotype. CDR3 in amino acids: CASSLGPLSATQYF. DNA of the CDR3: TGTGCCAGCAGTTTAGGTCCCTTGTCGGCTACGCAGTATTTT. The chain recombines TRBV28 with TRBJ2-3; D remains ambiguous. The germline V and J ends were trimmed by 2 bases and 8 bases, with 14 bases remaining between them. In germline, CDR1 is MDHEN, CDR2 SYDVKM. This CDR3 region has 14 residues.

This clonotype was counted at least ten times. V usage is TRBV13 and J usage is TRBJ2-5; unclear D gene. Deletions cut 2 bases from V and 1 base from J, with 5 bases between. The CDR3 consists of 13 residues. Germline V gives CDR1 PRHDT, CDR2 FYEKMQ (reference sequence). For the CDR3, the DNA is TGTGCCAGCAGCTTATTAATCCAAGAGACCCAGTACTTC. It translates to CASSLLIQETQYF.

This clonotype was counted many times. The gene calls are TRBV30 and TRBJ2-5; D is uncertain. Germline CDR1 and CDR2: GTSNPN and SVGIG (reference sequence). Trimming removed 1 base at V and 7 bases at J, with 7 bases between. The CDR3 loop spans 11 amino acids. CDR3 DNA: TGTGCCTGGAGTGCCCCAGGGACCCAGTACTTC. Encoded protein: CAWSAPGTQYF.

This clonotype was counted at least ten times. This sequence joins TRBV4-2 and TRBJ2-7, with D unresolved. This CDR3 has 14 residues. Germline CDR1 reads LGHNA; CDR2 reads YNFKEQ. The V and J ends lost 2 bases and 7 bases respectively, with 15 bases between them. CDR3 nucleotides: TGTGCCAGCAGCCAACCCTACTCTCTTGGGGAGCAGTACTTC. It specifies CASSQPYSLGEQYF.